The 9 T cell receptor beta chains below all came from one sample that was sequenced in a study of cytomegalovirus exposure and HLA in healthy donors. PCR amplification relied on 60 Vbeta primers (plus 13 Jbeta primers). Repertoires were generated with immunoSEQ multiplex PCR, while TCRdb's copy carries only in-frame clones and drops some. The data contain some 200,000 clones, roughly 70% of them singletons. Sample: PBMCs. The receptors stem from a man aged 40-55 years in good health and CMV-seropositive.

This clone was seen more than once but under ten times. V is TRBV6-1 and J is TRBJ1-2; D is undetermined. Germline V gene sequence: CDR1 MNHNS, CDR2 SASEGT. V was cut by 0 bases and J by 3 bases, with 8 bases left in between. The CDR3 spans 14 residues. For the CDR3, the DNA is TGTGCCAGCAGTGAAGCCCAGAGGCACTATGGCTACACCTTC. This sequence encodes CASSEAQRHYGYTF.

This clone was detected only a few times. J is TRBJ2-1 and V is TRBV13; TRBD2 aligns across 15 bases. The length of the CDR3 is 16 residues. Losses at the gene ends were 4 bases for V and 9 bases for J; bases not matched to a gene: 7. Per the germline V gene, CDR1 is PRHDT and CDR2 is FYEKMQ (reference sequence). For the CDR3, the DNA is TGTGCCAGCAGCTCTCATGGACTAGCGGGGGGGGGTGAGCAGTTCTTC. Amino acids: CASSSHGLAGGGEQFF.

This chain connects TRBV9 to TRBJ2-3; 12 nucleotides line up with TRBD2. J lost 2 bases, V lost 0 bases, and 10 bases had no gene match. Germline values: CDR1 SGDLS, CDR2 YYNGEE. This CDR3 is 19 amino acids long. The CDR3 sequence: CASSVGLRTSGANTDTQYF. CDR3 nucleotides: TGTGCCAGCAGCGTAGGATTGAGGACTAGCGGGGCCAACACAGATACGCAGTATTTT.

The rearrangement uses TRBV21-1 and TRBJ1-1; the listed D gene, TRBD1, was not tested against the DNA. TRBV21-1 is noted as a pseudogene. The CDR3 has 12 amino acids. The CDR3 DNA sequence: TGTGCCAGTTTACAGGAGAACACTGAAGCTTTCTTT. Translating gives CASLQENTEAFF.

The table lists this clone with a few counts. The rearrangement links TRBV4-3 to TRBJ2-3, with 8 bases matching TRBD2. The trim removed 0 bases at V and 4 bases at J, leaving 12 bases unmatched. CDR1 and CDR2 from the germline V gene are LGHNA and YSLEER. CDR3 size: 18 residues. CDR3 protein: CASSQDGHERGGPDTQYF. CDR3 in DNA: TGCGCCAGCAGCCAAGACGGCCATGAACGGGGGGGCCCAGATACGCAGTATTTT.

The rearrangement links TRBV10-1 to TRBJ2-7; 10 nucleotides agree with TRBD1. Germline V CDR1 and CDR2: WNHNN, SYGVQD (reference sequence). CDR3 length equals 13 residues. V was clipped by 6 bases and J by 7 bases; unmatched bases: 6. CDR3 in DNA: TGCGCCAGCAGCCGGGACAGGGGTGGGGAGCAGTACTTC. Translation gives CASSRDRGGEQYF.

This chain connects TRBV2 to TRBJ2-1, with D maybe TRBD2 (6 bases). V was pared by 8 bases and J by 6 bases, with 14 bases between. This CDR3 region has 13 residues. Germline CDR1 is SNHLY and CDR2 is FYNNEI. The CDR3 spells CASFGDSLNEQFF. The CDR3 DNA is TGTGCCAGCTTTGGGGACTCTCTCAATGAGCAGTTCTTC.

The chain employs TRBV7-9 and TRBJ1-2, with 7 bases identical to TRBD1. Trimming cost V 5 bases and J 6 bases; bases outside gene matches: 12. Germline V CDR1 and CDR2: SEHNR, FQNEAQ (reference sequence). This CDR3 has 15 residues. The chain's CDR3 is CASSPGDDREDGYTF. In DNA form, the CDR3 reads TGTGCCAGCAGCCCCGGGGATGACAGGGAGGATGGCTACACCTTC.

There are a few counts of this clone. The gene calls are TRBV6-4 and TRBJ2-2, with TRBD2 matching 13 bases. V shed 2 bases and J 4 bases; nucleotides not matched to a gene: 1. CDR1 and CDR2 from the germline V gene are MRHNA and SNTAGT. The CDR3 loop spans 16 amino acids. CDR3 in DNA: TGTGCCAGCAGTGACACTAGCGGGGGGGCCACCGGGGAGCTGTTTTTT. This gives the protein CASSDTSGGATGELFF.